A selection of T cell receptor beta chains follows, all from one sample in a study of blood T cells in healthy people across ages. From the 5' RACE reads, TCRdb called clonotypes with MiXCR, one entry per CDR3 protein. The profile shows hundreds of thousands of distinct CDR3 sequences, about 52% of them singletons. Sequenced material: blood. The receptors were sampled from a man in his sixties in good health. The CDR3 runs from the conserved cysteine through the conserved F or W. Fields, in order: V gene, D gene, clone size, J gene, CDR3 protein, CDR3 DNA. The D gene is left open where the match is weak. Only part of the rows carry a size: once, few, many, or a class if the clone is expanded.

TRBV10-3	.	.	TRBJ2-7	CAISEGTTQPYEQYF	TGTGCCATCAGTGAGGGGACAACTCAACCCTACGAGCAGTACTTC
TRBV10-2	.	.	TRBJ2-3	CASGSSYIAMTDTQYF	TGCGCCAGCGGGTCGTCCTACATCGCAATGACAGATACGCAGTATTTT
TRBV6-2/TRBV6-3	TRBD1	.	TRBJ1-1	CVSSPSGQANTEAFF	TGTGTCAGCAGTCCCTCGGGACAGGCCAACACTGAGGCTTTCTTT
TRBV29-1	TRBD1	few	TRBJ2-7	CSGGQDGAEQYF	TGCAGCGGTGGACAGGACGGGGCCGAGCAGTACTTC
TRBV12-3/TRBV12-4	.	.	TRBJ2-3	CASTRTGDTQYF	TGTGCCAGCACTCGGACCGGGGATACGCAGTATTTT
TRBV20-1	TRBD2	few	TRBJ2-1	CSARARTSGSRPYNEQFF	TGCAGTGCTAGAGCGCGGACTAGCGGGAGTAGACCCTACAATGAGCAGTTCTTC
TRBV7-2	.	.	TRBJ2-7	CASSLASQGGGYEQYF	TGTGCCAGCAGCTTAGCGTCTCAGGGGGGGGGATACGAGCAGTACTTC
TRBV20-1	.	.	TRBJ2-7	CSASGGRKGYEQYF	TGCAGTGCTAGTGGCGGACGAAAAGGGTACGAGCAGTACTTC
TRBV9	.	many	TRBJ2-7	CASSPQVGGTYEQYF	TGTGCCAGCAGCCCCCAGGTCGGGGGAACCTACGAGCAGTACTTC
TRBV7-8	TRBD2	many	TRBJ2-3	CASSLVGTSGRPAWRGTQYF	TGTGCCAGCAGCTTAGTGGGGACTAGCGGGAGGCCCGCCTGGCGGGGTACGCAGTATTTT
TRBV3-1	TRBD1	.	TRBJ2-3	CASSPGQGASDTQYF	TGTGCCAGCAGCCCGGGACAGGGGGCCTCAGATACGCAGTATTTT
TRBV18	.	.	TRBJ2-3	CASSPSLGQSTSTDTQYF	TGTGCCAGCTCACCCTCCCTCGGTCAGTCGACTAGCACAGATACGCAGTATTTT
TRBV20-1	.	.	TRBJ2-1	CSASGLLQGGGDNEQFF	TGCAGTGCCTCGGGACTACTCCAAGGGGGGGGAGACAATGAGCAGTTCTTC
TRBV20-1	TRBD2	.	TRBJ2-3	CSARGQREVRTDTQYF	TGCAGTGCTAGGGGACAGCGGGAGGTTCGGACAGATACGCAGTATTTT
TRBV25-1	TRBD1	few	TRBJ2-7	CASTPGRTGGDEQYF	TGTGCCAGCACCCCGGGAAGGACAGGGGGGGACGAGCAGTACTTC
TRBV6-1	.	.	TRBJ2-7	CASSVTASYEQYF	TGTGCCAGCAGTGTGACAGCTTCCTACGAGCAGTACTTC
TRBV27	.	.	TRBJ2-6	CASSLLVTGANVLTF	TGTGCCAGCAGTTTATTGGTTACTGGGGCCAACGTCCTGACTTTC